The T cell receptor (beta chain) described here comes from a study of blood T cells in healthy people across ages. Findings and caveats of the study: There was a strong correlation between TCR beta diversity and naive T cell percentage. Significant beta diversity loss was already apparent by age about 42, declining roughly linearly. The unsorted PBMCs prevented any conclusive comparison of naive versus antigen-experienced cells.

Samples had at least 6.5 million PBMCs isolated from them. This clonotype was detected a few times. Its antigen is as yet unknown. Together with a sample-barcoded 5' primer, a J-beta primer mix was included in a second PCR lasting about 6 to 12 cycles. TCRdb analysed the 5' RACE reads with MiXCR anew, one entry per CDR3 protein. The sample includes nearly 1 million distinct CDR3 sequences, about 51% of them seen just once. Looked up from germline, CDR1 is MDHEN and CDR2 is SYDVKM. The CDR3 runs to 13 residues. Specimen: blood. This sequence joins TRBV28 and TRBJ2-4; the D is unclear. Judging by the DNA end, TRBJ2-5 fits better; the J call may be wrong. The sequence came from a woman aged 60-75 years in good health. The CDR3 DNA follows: TGTGCCAGCAGTTTAGACCTTTTAGAGACCCAGTACTTC. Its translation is CASSLDLLETQYF.